What follows are 12 T cell receptor beta chains derived from one specimen sequenced in a study of blood T cell repertoires in COVID-19. TCRdb's copy holds only in-frame clones and misses some; the assay was immunoSEQ multiplex PCR. The sample lists 150,000 or so clones, under 90% occurring once. Sequencing was performed on PBMCs or T cells enriched from blood (not recorded which). The receptors stem from a man in his forties or fifties who had recovered from COVID-19.

The chain employs TRBV5-5 and TRBJ2-7; no definite D call. Trimming left V 5 bases short and J 2 bases short, with 20 bases between. The CDR3 contains 16 residues. The germline gives CDR1 SGHKS, CDR2 YYEKEE (reference sequence). CDR3 coding DNA: TGTGCCAGCAGTCCGGCCGGGTGGTCCAGAGCCTACGAGCAGTACTTC. This encodes CASSPAGWSRAYEQYF. Full variable domain (missing parts from reference TRBV5-5 and TRBJ2-7): DAGVTQSPTHLIKTRGQQVTLRCSPISGHKSVSWYQQVLGQGPQFIFQYYEKEERGRGNFPDRFSARQFPNYSSELNVNALLLGDSALYLCASSPAGWSRAYEQYFGPGTRLTVT.

The chain couples TRBV4-1 to TRBJ1-1; D is undetermined. The V end was cut by 0 bases, the J end by 6 bases, with 20 bases between. This CDR3 has 17 residues. Germline CDR1 MGHRA, CDR2 YSYEKL. CDR3 nucleotides: TGCGCCAGCAGCCAAGATAGGCTCAGAAGAGGCCCCGCTGAAGCTTTCTTT. This sequence encodes CASSQDRLRRGPAEAFF.

J is TRBJ2-1 and V is TRBV4-1; the D gene is possibly TRBD1 (6 bases). Trimming removed 1 base from V and 2 bases from J, with 12 bases in between. Per the germline V gene, CDR1 is MGHRA and CDR2 is YSYEKL. The CDR3 is made up of 16 amino acids. CDR3 in DNA: TGCGCCAGCAGCCAAGTCAGGGGTGGCGCCTACAATGAGCAGTTCTTC. Translation gives CASSQVRGGAYNEQFF.

This chain joins TRBV29-1 and TRBJ2-5, with a tentative D call TRBD2 (5 bases). Germline V gene data show CDR1 as SQVTM and CDR2 as ANQGSEA. Trimming stripped 7 bases from V and 0 bases from J, with 12 bases between. This CDR3 spans 13 amino acids. CDR3 sequence reads: CSARGENQETQYF. In DNA, the CDR3 is TGCAGCGCCCGGGGAGAGAACCAAGAGACCCAGTACTTC.

The rearrangement uses TRBV13 and TRBJ2-3, with 13 bases fitting TRBD2. V lost 0 bases and J lost 4; bases outside the gene matches: 7. Germline lookup yields CDR1 PRHDT and CDR2 FYEKMQ (reference sequence). The CDR3 is 18 residues long. The CDR3 loop is CASSLGVWTSGGADTQYF. CDR3 DNA: TGTGCCAGCAGCTTAGGGGTTTGGACTAGCGGGGGTGCAGATACGCAGTATTTT.

This chain joins TRBV9 and TRBJ2-3; weak D call: TRBD2 (6 bases). The V end lost 0 bases, the J end lost 3 bases, and 8 bases lay between the germline ends. There are 14 residues in the CDR3. Germline V gives CDR1 SGDLS, CDR2 YYNGEE. CDR3 sequence (DNA): TGTGCCAGCAGCGTAGACGCGGGGACAGATACGCAGTATTTT. It yields the protein CASSVDAGTDTQYF.

The V gene is TRBV6-2 or TRBV6-3, the J gene TRBJ2-7, with 7 bases identical to TRBD1. Germline assignment: CDR1 MNHEY and CDR2 SVGEGT. The length of the CDR3 is 14 residues. V lost 3 bases, J lost 3 bases, and 5 bases stayed unmatched. The CDR3 sequence: CASSYGRGSYEQYF. The CDR3 DNA reads TGTGCCAGCAGTTATGGCAGGGGGAGCTACGAGCAGTACTTC.

The chain uses TRBV7-9 and TRBJ1-4, with 9 bases aligning to TRBD1. CDR1 is SEHNR, CDR2 FQNEAQ, per germline (reference sequence). The J segment lost 6 bases and the V segment lost 1 base, leaving 3 bases of the junction unmatched. The CDR3 is 15 residues long. CDR3 sequence: CASSLGDREYEKLFF. The DNA for the CDR3 is TGTGCCAGCAGCTTAGGGGACAGGGAATATGAAAAACTGTTTTTT.

The chain recombines TRBV3-1 (or the pseudogene TRBV3-2) with TRBJ1-6; 8 nucleotides match TRBD1. V lost 2 bases to trimming and J lost 6 bases; unmatched junction nucleotides: 9. The CDR3 runs 17 residues. Germline values: CDR1 LGHDT, CDR2 YNNKEL (reference sequence). The CDR3 region is CASSQRTPGGRNSPLHF. CDR3 DNA sequence: TGTGCCAGCAGCCAACGAACCCCAGGGGGCCGTAATTCACCCCTCCACTTT.

The chain recombines TRBV28 with TRBJ1-5; 8 nucleotides match TRBD1. Germline V gene lookup returns CDR1 MDHEN and CDR2 SYDVKM. With 3 bases clipped from V and 7 bases from J, the junction kept 5 bases outside the gene matches. The CDR3 is 14 amino acids. CDR3 amino acids: CASSFGQGYQPQHF. CDR3 in DNA: TGTGCCAGCAGTTTCGGACAGGGCTACCAGCCCCAGCATTTT.

J is TRBJ1-1 and V is TRBV7-2, with 8 bases lining up with TRBD1. The CDR3 sequence is 17 residues long. CDR1 SGHTA and CDR2 FQGNSA come from the germline V gene. The ends lost 1 base at V and 0 bases at J; junction bases unmatched: 7. The CDR3 region has the DNA TGTGCCAGCAGCTTAGTCGGCAGGGGGCGAGTGAACACTGAAGCTTTCTTT. It specifies CASSLVGRGRVNTEAFF.

This chain uses TRBV28 with TRBJ1-3, with D perhaps TRBD1 (5 bases). The CDR3 length is 16 residues. Trimming removed 2 bases at V and 2 bases at J, with 13 bases between. In germline, CDR1 is MDHEN, CDR2 SYDVKM. The CDR3 region is CASSLIQGRPGNTIYF. As DNA, the CDR3 is TGTGCCAGCAGTTTAATTCAGGGTAGACCTGGAAACACCATATATTTT.